This record concerns one TCR beta chain sequence. Antigen unknown. This sample includes further DNA sequences coding for the same CDR3. Libraries were prepared by immunoSEQ multiplex PCR; TCRdb keeps only in-frame clonotypes and omits some of them. The sample yields some 2 million clones, 85% to 95% seen once. The data derive from a study of shared clonotypes between healthy human individuals. V lost 0 bases and J lost 6, with 6 bases in between. CDR1 and CDR2 (germline): MNHEY, SMNVEV (reference sequence). The CDR3 has 12 residues. CD45RO-negative CD8 cells positively selected for CCR7 made up the naive population, which excluded terminally differentiated effector memory CD45RA+ cells. Overall study findings and caveats: The diversity represented, both genetic and in exposure history, was limited by few donors.

The rearrangement joins TRBV27 to TRBJ2-7, with D maybe TRBD2 (6 bases). Sequences were obtained from naive CD8+ T cells sorted from blood. The receptor was derived from a man younger than 35 in good health. The CDR3: CASSLSGGEQYF. The CDR3 bases are TGTGCCAGCAGTTTATCGGGGGGCGAGCAGTACTTC.